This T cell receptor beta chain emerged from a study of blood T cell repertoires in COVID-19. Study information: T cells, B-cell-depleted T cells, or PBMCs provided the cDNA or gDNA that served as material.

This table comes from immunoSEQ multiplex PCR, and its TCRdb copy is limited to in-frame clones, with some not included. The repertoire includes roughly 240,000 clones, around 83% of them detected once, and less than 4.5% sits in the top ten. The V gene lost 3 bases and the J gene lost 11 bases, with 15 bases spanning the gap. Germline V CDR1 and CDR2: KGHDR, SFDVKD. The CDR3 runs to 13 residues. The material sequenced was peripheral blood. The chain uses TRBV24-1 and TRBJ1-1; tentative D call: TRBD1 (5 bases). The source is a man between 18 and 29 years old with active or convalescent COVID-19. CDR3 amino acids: CATSDGAPGDAFF. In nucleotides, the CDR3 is TGTGCCACCAGTGATGGGGCGCCGGGAGATGCTTTCTTT.